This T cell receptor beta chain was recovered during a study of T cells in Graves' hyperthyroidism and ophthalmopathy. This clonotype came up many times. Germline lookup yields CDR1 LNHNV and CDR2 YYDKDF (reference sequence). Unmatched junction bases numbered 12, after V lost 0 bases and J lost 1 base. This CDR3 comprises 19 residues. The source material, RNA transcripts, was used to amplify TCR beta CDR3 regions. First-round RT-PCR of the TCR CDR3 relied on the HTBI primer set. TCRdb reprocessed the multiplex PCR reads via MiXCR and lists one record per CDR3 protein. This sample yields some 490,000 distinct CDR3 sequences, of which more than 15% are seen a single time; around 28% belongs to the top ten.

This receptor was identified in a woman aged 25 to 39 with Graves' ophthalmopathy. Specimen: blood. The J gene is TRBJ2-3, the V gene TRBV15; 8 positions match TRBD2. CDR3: CATSRDLRYNSGGTDTQYF. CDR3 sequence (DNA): TGTGCCACCAGCAGAGACCTCCGCTACAATAGCGGGGGCACAGATACGCAGTATTTT.